These T cell receptor beta chains were read from a single sample in a study of blood T cell repertoires in COVID-19. Sequenced by immunoSEQ multiplex PCR; TCRdb stores in-frame clones only, minus some. Of approximately 300,000 clones detected, around nine tenths appear once; the ten largest clones hold approximately 5%. The sequenced sample was PBMCs or T cells enriched from blood (not recorded which). The receptors shown here come from a woman in her 30s who had recovered from COVID-19. Each CDR3 is given with its conserved first and last residue. D genes are given only for firm matches. Clone size is shown for a subset of rows, as once, few, many or a class of expanded clone.

V	J	D	size	CDR3	DNA
TRBV7-2	TRBJ2-3	NA	NA	CASSLAGATSTDTQYF	TGTGCCAGCAGCTTAGCAGGGGCCACCAGCACAGATACGCAGTATTTT
TRBV14	TRBJ2-7	NA	once	CASSQEAGEQYF	TGTGCCAGCAGCCAAGAGGCGGGGGAGCAGTACTTC
TRBV4-2	TRBJ1-6	TRBD1	NA	CASSQVGIAGGTSPLHF	TGTGCCAGCAGCCAAGTCGGGATCGCAGGGGGAACTTCACCCCTCCACTTT
TRBV6-5	TRBJ2-7	NA	NA	CASSYSLEQYF	TGTGCCAGCAGTTATTCCCTGGAGCAGTACTTC
TRBV7-6	TRBJ1-5	NA	NA	CASSLGGRDSNQPQHF	TGTGCCAGCAGCTTAGGTGGGAGGGACAGCAATCAGCCCCAGCATTTT
TRBV5-1	TRBJ2-7	NA	NA	CASSLVRAHEQYF	TGCGCCAGCAGCTTGGTGAGGGCCCACGAGCAGTACTTC
TRBV30	TRBJ1-1	NA	NA	CASRGTEAFF	TGTGCCTCAAGGGGCACTGAAGCTTTCTTT
TRBV5-4	TRBJ1-4	NA	NA	CASSTGGGLPNEKLFF	TGTGCCAGCAGCACCGGGGGGGGGCTACCTAATGAAAAACTGTTTTTT
TRBV10-3	TRBJ2-5	NA	once	CAISELGAGETQYF	TGTGCCATCAGTGAGCTGGGGGCCGGGGAGACCCAGTACTTC
TRBV5-1	TRBJ1-2	TRBD1	NA	CASSSRGDRAYGYTF	TGCGCCAGCAGCTCCCGGGGGGACAGGGCCTATGGCTACACCTTC
TRBV9	TRBJ1-3	NA	NA	CASSSHRAGVGNTIYF	TGTGCCAGCAGCTCACACCGCGCAGGGGTTGGAAACACCATATATTTT
TRBV5-1	TRBJ2-7	NA	once	CASSSTGARVREQYF	TGCGCCAGCAGCTCGACAGGCGCCAGAGTCCGTGAGCAGTACTTC
TRBV5-1	TRBJ2-3	TRBD2	NA	CASSLGLAGGSWLDTQYF	TGCGCCAGCAGCTTGGGACTCGCGGGGGGGAGTTGGTTGGATACGCAGTATTTT
TRBV9	TRBJ1-2	TRBD1	NA	CASSAPGTGIGYTF	TGTGCCAGCAGCGCCCCCGGGACAGGGATTGGCTACACCTTC
TRBV4-1	TRBJ2-1	TRBD2	NA	CASSQESLAGTSSYNEQFF	TGCGCCAGCAGCCAAGAGTCCCTAGCGGGGACGAGCTCCTACAATGAGCAGTTCTTC
TRBV12-5	TRBJ1-2	NA	NA	CASGPTEAGYGYTF	TGTGCTAGTGGTCCAACGGAGGCCGGCTATGGCTACACCTTC
TRBV18	TRBJ2-3	NA	NA	CASSSISALMPDTQYF	TGTGCCAGCTCATCGATCAGTGCCCTCATGCCAGATACGCAGTATTTT
TRBV30	TRBJ1-1	NA	NA	CAWSVRRVDTEAFF	TGTGCCTGGAGTGTAAGGAGGGTTGACACTGAAGCTTTCTTT
TRBV5-1	TRBJ1-6	NA	NA	CASSLALGDNSPLHF	TGCGCCAGCAGCTTGGCCTTGGGAGATAATTCACCCCTCCACTTT
TRBV5-6	TRBJ1-6	NA	NA	CASSRPNRALPLHF	TGTGCCAGCAGCCGACCGAACAGGGCCCTGCCCCTCCACTTT
TRBV5-1	TRBJ2-7	NA	NA	CASSSQFYEQYF	TGCGCCAGCAGCTCGCAGTTCTACGAGCAGTACTTC
TRBV5-6	TRBJ1-6	NA	NA	CASSLAGVGFGSPLHF	TGTGCCAGCAGCTTGGCCGGGGTTGGGTTCGGTTCACCCCTCCACTTT
TRBV21-1	TRBJ1-4	NA	NA	CASSKVRQTYNEKLFF	TGTGCCAGCAGCAAAGTGAGGCAGACTTATAATGAAAAACTGTTTTTT
TRBV10-3	TRBJ1-1	NA	NA	CAISELASGTEAFF	TGTGCCATCAGTGAACTCGCTTCTGGCACTGAAGCTTTCTTT
TRBV2	TRBJ1-5	NA	few	CASSPDSSNQPQHF	TGTGCCAGCAGTCCGGACAGTAGCAATCAGCCCCAGCATTTT
TRBV5-5	TRBJ1-2	NA	NA	CASSPRGGVIIYTF	TGTGCCAGCAGCCCGCGGGGAGGGGTCATTATCTACACCTTC
TRBV11-1	TRBJ2-7	TRBD2	NA	CASSLEARGGREQYF	TGTGCCAGCAGCTTAGAGGCGCGGGGGGGCCGTGAGCAGTACTTC
TRBV5-4	TRBJ1-1	NA	NA	CASPKITDLDAFF	TGTGCCAGCCCCAAGATCACAGACCTTGACGCTTTCTTT
TRBV30	TRBJ2-7	TRBD1	NA	CAWSNRGLYEQYF	TGTGCCTGGAGTAACAGGGGGCTTTACGAGCAGTACTTC
TRBV5-6	TRBJ1-2	TRBD1	NA	CASSFRDRANYGYTF	TGTGCCAGCAGCTTCCGGGACAGGGCTAACTATGGCTACACCTTC
TRBV11-3	TRBJ2-5	NA	few	CASSQIPTETQYF	TGTGCCAGCAGCCAAATCCCTACAGAGACCCAGTACTTC
TRBV6-1	TRBJ1-2	NA	once	CASSEIGGGYGYTF	TGTGCCAGCAGTGAAATAGGCGGTGGCTATGGCTACACCTTC
TRBV27	TRBJ1-6	NA	few	CASSLSPSSYNSPLHF	TGTGCCAGCAGTTTAAGCCCGAGCTCCTATAATTCACCCCTCCACTTT
TRBV30	TRBJ1-1	NA	NA	CAWSWRQDTEAFF	TGTGCCTGGAGTTGGAGACAGGACACTGAAGCTTTCTTT
TRBV19	TRBJ1-1	NA	NA	CASSIAGGKSEAFF	TGTGCCAGTAGTATAGCCGGCGGGAAATCTGAAGCTTTCTTT
TRBV19	TRBJ1-4	NA	NA	CASRSGVREKLFF	TGTGCCAGTAGGTCGGGGGTTAGAGAAAAACTGTTTTTT
TRBV9	TRBJ2-2	TRBD2	NA	CASSVASGGNTGELFF	TGTGCCAGCAGCGTAGCTAGCGGGGGGAACACCGGGGAGCTGTTTTTT
TRBV18	TRBJ1-6	NA	few	CASSPPSGDNSPLHF	TGTGCCAGCTCACCACCTTCGGGGGACAATTCACCCCTCCACTTT
TRBV30	TRBJ1-1	NA	NA	CAWSGQLNTEAFF	TGTGCCTGGAGTGGACAGTTGAACACTGAAGCTTTCTTT
TRBV5-8	TRBJ2-7	NA	once	CASTSYREQYF	TGTGCCAGTACCTCCTACAGGGAGCAGTACTTC
TRBV18	TRBJ1-6	NA	NA	CASSPLFPAGDNSPLHF	TGTGCCAGCTCGCCGTTATTTCCTGCAGGGGATAATTCACCCCTCCACTTT
TRBV18	TRBJ1-5	NA	NA	CASSPSRAQPQHF	TGTGCCAGCTCACCATCGAGGGCTCAGCCCCAGCATTTT
TRBV5-1	TRBJ2-2	TRBD1	NA	CASSWPPGQGATGELFF	TGCGCCAGCAGCTGGCCCCCGGGACAGGGTGCCACCGGGGAGCTGTTTTTT
TRBV5-1	TRBJ1-4	TRBD1	NA	CASSLPTGSNEKLFF	TGCGCCAGCAGCTTGCCGACAGGGTCTAATGAAAAACTGTTTTTT
TRBV5-4	TRBJ2-1	TRBD2	NA	CASSSGGGTRFF	TGTGCCAGCAGCTCGGGGGGGGGCACTCGGTTCTTC